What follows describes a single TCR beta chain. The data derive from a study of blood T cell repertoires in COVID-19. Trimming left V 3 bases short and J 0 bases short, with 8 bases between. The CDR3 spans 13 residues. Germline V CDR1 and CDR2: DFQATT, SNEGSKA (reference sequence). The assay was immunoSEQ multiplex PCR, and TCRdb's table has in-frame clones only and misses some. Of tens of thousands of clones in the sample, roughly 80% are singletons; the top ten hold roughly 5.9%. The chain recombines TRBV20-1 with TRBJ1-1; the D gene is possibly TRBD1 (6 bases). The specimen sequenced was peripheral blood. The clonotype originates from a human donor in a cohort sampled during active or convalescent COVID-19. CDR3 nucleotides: TGCAGTGCTAGTCAGGGGATGAACACTGAAGCTTTCTTT. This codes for CSASQGMNTEAFF.